This paragraph covers one T cell receptor beta chain sequence. Libraries were prepared by immunoSEQ multiplex PCR; TCRdb keeps only in-frame clonotypes and omits some of them. The sample lists 80,000 to 100,000 clones; 90% were seen once. In germline, CDR1 is LNHDA, CDR2 SQIVND (reference sequence). The CDR3 sequence is 13 residues long. J gave up 8 bases and V 7 bases, and 7 bases lay outside the gene matches. This entry comes from a study of blood T cell repertoires in COVID-19. Study information: Whether acute or convalescent, the COVID-19 samples came from the United States, Italy and Spain. T cells, B-cell-depleted T cells, or PBMCs supplied cDNA or gDNA.

Sequencing used peripheral blood. The sequence was collected from a man aged 60 to 75 with acute or convalescent COVID-19. The chain combines TRBV19 with TRBJ1-4, with TRBD1 matching 7 bases. The CDR3 protein is CASNQGGSEKLFF. CDR3 nucleotides: TGTGCCAGTAACCAGGGGGGTAGCGAAAAACTGTTTTTT.